One sample yielded the 9 T cell receptor beta chains listed below, sequenced in a study of breast tumors, draining lymph nodes, adjacent tissues. TCRdb fed the multiplex PCR reads into MiXCR, producing one record per CDR3 protein. The repertoire consists of some 130,000 distinct CDR3 sequences, with over 20% occurring once and the leading ten covering roughly 2%. The lymph nodes were axillary draining lymph nodes from breast cancer patients. Sample: axillary lymph node tissue. The receptor set was obtained from a female donor with breast cancer. Some clones in this sample may be carry-over from other donors' samples.

V and J are TRBV4-1 and TRBJ2-6; D is unclear. Germline-derived CDR1 and CDR2 are MGHRA and YSYEKL. The CDR3 length is 17 residues. Trimming removed 0 bases from V and 0 bases from J, with 9 bases in between. The CDR3 nucleotides are TGCGCCAGCAGCCAAGATTATGGGGACTCTGGGGCCAACGTCCTGACTTTC. Its protein is CASSQDYGDSGANVLTF.

This clonotype was counted at least ten times. J is TRBJ2-7 and V is TRBV16, with 8 bases that match TRBD1. This CDR3 has 15 residues. Losses at the gene ends were 4 bases for V and 5 bases for J; bases not matched to a gene: 10. CDR1 KGHSY and CDR2 FQNENV come from the germline V gene. CDR3 sequence reads: CASSLQAGGGDEQYF. Written as DNA, the CDR3 is TGTGCCAGCAGCCTCCAGGCAGGGGGCGGCGACGAGCAGTACTTC.

As for this clonotype: A much larger clone sits a single nucleotide away, making a read error possible. The rearrangement uses TRBV13 and TRBJ2-1, with 7 bases that match TRBD2. This CDR3 contains 15 residues. Looked up from germline, CDR1 is PRHDT and CDR2 is FYEKMQ (reference sequence). The CDR3 loop is CAGSLVGLSYNEQFF. In DNA, the CDR3 is TGTGCCGGCAGCTTAGTGGGACTATCCTACAATGAGCAGTTCTTC.

This clonotype was recorded a few times. This chain uses TRBV27 with TRBJ2-1, with D hard to call. The V and J ends lost 4 bases and 0 bases respectively, with 7 bases between them. The CDR3 contains 14 residues. Germline assignment: CDR1 MNHEY and CDR2 SMNVEV (reference sequence). The CDR3 sequence is CASSSGSSYNEQFF. DNA of the CDR3: TGTGCCAGCAGTTCCGGTAGCTCCTACAATGAGCAGTTCTTC.

This clonotype was recorded many times. This chain uses TRBV5-1 with TRBJ2-2, with 10 bases lining up with TRBD1. With 2 bases clipped from V and 3 bases from J, the junction kept 4 bases outside the gene matches. The germline gives CDR1 SGHRS, CDR2 YFSETQ. The CDR3 loop spans 16 amino acids. CDR3 nucleotides: TGCGCCAGCAGCTTACGGGGACAGGGGCACACCGGGGAGCTGTTTTTT. This gives the protein CASSLRGQGHTGELFF.

Many counts were recorded for this clonotype. This chain uses TRBV6-5 with TRBJ2-2; D remains ambiguous. In germline, CDR1 is MNHEY, CDR2 SVGAGI. V was clipped by 10 bases and J by 0 bases, with 12 bases between them. The CDR3 runs 14 residues. The CDR3 nucleotides read TGTGCCACCCTCGAGGTAGCGAACACCGGGGAGCTGTTTTTT. This translates into CATLEVANTGELFF.

V and J are TRBV20-1 and TRBJ2-3, with 9 bases identical to TRBD2. The CDR3 sequence is 16 residues long. Germline V gene sequence: CDR1 DFQATT, CDR2 SNEGSKA (reference sequence). J lost 6 bases, V lost 0 bases, and 10 bases had no gene match. The CDR3: CSARDQGGGDSDTQYF. The CDR3 DNA reads TGCAGTGCTAGAGATCAAGGCGGGGGGGACTCCGATACGCAGTATTTT.

This clonotype was detected ten times or more. The chain uses TRBV12-3 or TRBV12-4 and TRBJ2-1; 9 bases align to TRBD2. The trim removed 2 bases at V and 3 bases at J, leaving 2 bases unmatched. CDR3 length equals 15 residues. The CDR3 DNA follows: TGTGCCAGCAGTTTACCTAGCGGGATCTACAATGAGCAGTTCTTC. It yields the protein CASSLPSGIYNEQFF.

This clonotype was observed at least ten times. The chain recombines TRBV3-1 with TRBJ2-7; tentatively, D is TRBD1 (5 bases). The ends were cut back, 2 bases at V and 3 bases at J, with 14 bases in the middle. The V gene's germline CDR1 is LGHDT and CDR2 YNNKEL (reference sequence). CDR3 length equals 15 residues. The CDR3 is CASSQFPGLDYEQYF. CDR3 nucleotide sequence: TGTGCCAGCAGCCAATTTCCAGGGTTGGACTACGAGCAGTACTTC.